The 11 T cell receptor beta chains listed next were all sequenced from one sample in a study of response to subunit inactivated influenza vaccine. TCRdb reanalysed the RT-PCR reads using MiXCR and keeps one entry per CDR3 protein. The table includes 500,000 to 550,000 distinct CDR3 sequences, around 7.7% detected once. The starting material was PBMCs from blood, obtained around 25 months after vaccination. Source of these receptors: a man between 50 and 70 years old who received an inactivated influenza vaccine.

This clonotype appeared many times. The chain carries TRBV5-1 and TRBJ2-7; D uncertain. Germline CDR1 and CDR2: SGHRS and YFSETQ. The CDR3 extends over 14 amino acids. V was shortened by 0 bases and J by 5 bases, with 12 bases between the two germline ends. The CDR3 loop reads CASSLGQPHNEQYF. CDR3 nucleotides: TGCGCCAGCAGCTTGGGTCAGCCTCACAACGAGCAGTACTTC.

The CDR3 sequence is CASSSVDGPSSYNEQFF. The CDR3 DNA is TGTGCCAGCAGCTCAGTGGACGGCCCGAGCTCCTACAATGAGCAGTTCTTC. The chain is built from TRBV7-8 and TRBJ2-1; D ambiguous. Between the trimmed V and J ends, which lost 4 bases and 0 bases, there was a span of 16 bases. CDR1 SGHVS and CDR2 FQNEAQ come from the germline V gene. The CDR3 is made up of 17 amino acids.

This chain uses TRBV6-1 with TRBJ2-1; 8 nucleotides align to TRBD2. Trimming cost V 6 bases and J 3 bases; bases outside gene matches: 7. The length of the CDR3 is 15 residues. Germline CDR1 MNHNS, CDR2 SASEGT. CDR3 DNA sequence: TGTGCCAGCAGATCGGGACTAGTGCTCTACAATGAGCAGTTCTTC. Translating it yields CASRSGLVLYNEQFF.

This clonotype has only a few counts. This may be a read error, as it is one base from a much larger clone. The chain recombines TRBV20-1 with TRBJ2-1; 7 nucleotides line up with TRBD1. The germline CDR1 and CDR2 sequences are DFQATT and SNEGSKA (reference sequence). This CDR3 has 14 amino acids. V lost 2 bases and J lost 6; bases outside the gene matches: 7. The CDR3 is CSARSCDRANEQFF. DNA of the CDR3: TGCAGTGCTAGATCCTGCGACAGGGCCAATGAGCAGTTCTTC.

The chain carries TRBV24-1 and TRBJ2-7, with a tentative D call TRBD2 (6 bases). V lost 6 bases, J lost 3 bases, and 14 bases lay in between. The V gene's germline CDR1 is KGHDR and CDR2 SFDVKD. This CDR3 comprises 14 residues. DNA for the CDR3: TGTGCCACCAGTCGGGAGTGGCGGGACTACGAGCAGTACTTC. Translation: CATSREWRDYEQYF.

The chain is built from TRBV30 and TRBJ2-1; D unclear. The germline V and J ends were trimmed by 1 base and 0 bases, with 7 bases remaining between them. The CDR3 covers 14 residues. From germline, CDR1 is GTSNPN and CDR2 SVGIG (reference sequence). The CDR3 DNA follows: TGTGCCTGGAGTGATTCTAGCTCCTACAATGAGCAGTTCTTC. The encoded protein is CAWSDSSSYNEQFF.

About this clonotype itself: One junction end does not reproduce the germline sequence, and a read error may be involved. The chain couples TRBV4-1 to TRBJ2-5; weak D call: TRBD2 (5 bases). This CDR3 region has 15 residues. In germline, CDR1 is MGHRA, CDR2 YSYEKL. The CDR3 loop reads CAGSQVPRGGETQYF. The CDR3 nucleotides are TGCGCCGGCAGCCAAGTCCCTCGGGGTGGGGAGACCCAGTACTTC.

The chain has TRBV28 and TRBJ1-2, with 9 nucleotides matching TRBD1. The CDR3 sequence is 14 residues long. V dropped 10 bases and J dropped 4; count of bases not matched to a gene: 10. Looked up from germline, CDR1 is MDHEN and CDR2 is SYDVKM. Written as DNA, the CDR3 is TGTGCCACTCCGGATGGACAGGGGAGCTATGGCTACACCTTC. Translating it yields CATPDGQGSYGYTF.

This chain uses TRBV20-1 with TRBJ2-5, with 8 bases identical to TRBD2. The CDR3 spans 15 residues. In germline, CDR1 is DFQATT, CDR2 SNEGSKA (reference sequence). The trim removed 4 bases at V and 5 bases at J, leaving 12 bases unmatched. This chain's CDR3 is CSAKPIAGSGETQYF. DNA of the CDR3: TGCAGTGCTAAACCGATAGCGGGGTCCGGGGAGACCCAGTACTTC.

This clonotype was picked up one time. It may be a read error: a sequence one base away is much more abundant. The chain couples TRBV12-3 or TRBV12-4 to TRBJ1-1; D remains ambiguous. Trimming took off 8 bases at V and 4 bases at J, with 14 bases between the two ends. This CDR3 region has 13 residues. The CDR3, as DNA: TGTGCCAGCGGCAATGGATGGGTCACTGAAGCTTTCTTT. Translation: CASGNGWVTEAFF.

This clonotype was picked up a small number of times. The rearrangement uses TRBV28 and TRBJ1-1; no clear D. The CDR3 runs to 15 residues. Germline loops: CDR1 MDHEN, CDR2 SYDVKM. V was clipped by 2 bases and J by 0 bases, with 10 bases between them. This chain's CDR3 is CASSLVLGMNTEAFF. DNA for the CDR3: TGTGCCAGCAGTTTAGTGCTGGGAATGAACACTGAAGCTTTCTTT.